The clone carrying this TCR beta chain showed up just once. These data belong to a study of shared clonotypes between healthy human individuals. Naive CD8 cells lacked CD45RO, underwent positive selection for CCR7 and left out terminally differentiated effector memory CD45RA+ cells. Nashville, Tennessee was home to all donors, who were Caucasian adults. The study ran the assay at deep level. The method was immunoSEQ multiplex PCR; TCRdb's version includes in-frame clones alone and lacks a portion of them. The sample has roughly 810,000 clones; 96% are singletons. V was cut by 6 bases and J by 4 bases, with 21 bases left in between. CDR1 is SNHLY and CDR2 is FYNNEI in the germline V gene. This CDR3 spans 16 amino acids.

Sequencing was performed on naive CD8+ T cells sorted from blood. The V call is TRBV2, the J call TRBJ2-5; TRBD1 or TRBD2 may be the D gene (5 bases each). This receptor was obtained from a man aged 25-45 years in good health. For the CDR3, the DNA is TGTGCCAGCAGGACTGTGGTTGGGGGAGTAGGAGAGACCCAGTACTTC. Amino acids: CASRTVVGGVGETQYF.